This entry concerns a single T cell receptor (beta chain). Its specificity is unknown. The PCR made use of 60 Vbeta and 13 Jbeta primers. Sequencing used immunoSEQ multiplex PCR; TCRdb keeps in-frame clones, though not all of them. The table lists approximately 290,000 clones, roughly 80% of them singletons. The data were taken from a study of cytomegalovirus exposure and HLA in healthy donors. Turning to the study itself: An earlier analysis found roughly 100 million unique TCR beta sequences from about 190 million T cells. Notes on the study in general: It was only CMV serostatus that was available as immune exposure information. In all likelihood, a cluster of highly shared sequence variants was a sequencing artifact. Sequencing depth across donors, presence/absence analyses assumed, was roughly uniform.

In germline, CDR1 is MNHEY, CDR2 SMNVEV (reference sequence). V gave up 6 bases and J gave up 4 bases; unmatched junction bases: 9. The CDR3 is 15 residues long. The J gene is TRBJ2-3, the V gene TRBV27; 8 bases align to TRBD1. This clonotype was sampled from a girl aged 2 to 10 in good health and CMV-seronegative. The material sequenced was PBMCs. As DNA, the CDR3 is TGTGCCAGCAGAACCCACAGGGGGTTGTCAGATACGCAGTATTTT. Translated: CASRTHRGLSDTQYF.